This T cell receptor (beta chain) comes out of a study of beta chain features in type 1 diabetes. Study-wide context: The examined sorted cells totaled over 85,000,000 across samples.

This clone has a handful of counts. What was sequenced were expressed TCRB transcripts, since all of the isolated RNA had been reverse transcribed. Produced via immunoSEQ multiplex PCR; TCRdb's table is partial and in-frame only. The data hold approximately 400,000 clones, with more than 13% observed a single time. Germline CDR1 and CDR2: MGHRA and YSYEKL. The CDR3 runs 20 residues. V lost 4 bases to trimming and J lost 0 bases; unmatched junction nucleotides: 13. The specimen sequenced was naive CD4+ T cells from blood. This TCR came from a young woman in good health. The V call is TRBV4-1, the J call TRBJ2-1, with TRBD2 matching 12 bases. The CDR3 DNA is TGCGCCAGCAGCCCAAGGGGTTGGACTAGCGGGAACCACTCCTACAATGAGCAGTTCTTC. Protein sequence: CASSPRGWTSGNHSYNEQFF.